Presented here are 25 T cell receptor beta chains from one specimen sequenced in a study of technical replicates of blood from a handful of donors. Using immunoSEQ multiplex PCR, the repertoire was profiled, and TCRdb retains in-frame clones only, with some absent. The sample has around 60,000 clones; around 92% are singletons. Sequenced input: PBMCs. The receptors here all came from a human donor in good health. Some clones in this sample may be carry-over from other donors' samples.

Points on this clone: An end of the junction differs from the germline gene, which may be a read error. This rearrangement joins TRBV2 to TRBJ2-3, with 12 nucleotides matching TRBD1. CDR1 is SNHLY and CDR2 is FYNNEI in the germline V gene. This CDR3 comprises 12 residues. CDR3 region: CASSEPGQGAPF. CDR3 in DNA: TGTGCCAGCAGTGAACCGGGACAGGGGGCACCCTTT.

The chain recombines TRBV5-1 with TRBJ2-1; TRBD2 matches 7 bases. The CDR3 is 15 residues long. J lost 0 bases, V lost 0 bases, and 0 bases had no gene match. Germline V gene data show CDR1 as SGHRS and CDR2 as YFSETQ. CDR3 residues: CASSLGTSSYNEQFF. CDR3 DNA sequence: TGCGCCAGCAGCTTGGGGACTAGCTCCTACAATGAGCAGTTCTTC.

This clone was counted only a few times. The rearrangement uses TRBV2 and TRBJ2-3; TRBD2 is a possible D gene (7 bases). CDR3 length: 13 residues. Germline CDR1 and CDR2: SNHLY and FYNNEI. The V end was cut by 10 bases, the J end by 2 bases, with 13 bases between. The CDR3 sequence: CANGGQVTDTQYF. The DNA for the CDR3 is TGTGCCAACGGGGGGCAGGTCACAGATACGCAGTATTTT.

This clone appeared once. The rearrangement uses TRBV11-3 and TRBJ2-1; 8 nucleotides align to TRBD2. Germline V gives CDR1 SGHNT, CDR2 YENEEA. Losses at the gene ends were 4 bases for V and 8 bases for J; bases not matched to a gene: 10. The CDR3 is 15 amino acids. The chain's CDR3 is CASSSYSGGGDEQFF. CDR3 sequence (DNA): TGTGCCAGCAGCTCCTACTCGGGAGGGGGGGATGAGCAGTTCTTC.

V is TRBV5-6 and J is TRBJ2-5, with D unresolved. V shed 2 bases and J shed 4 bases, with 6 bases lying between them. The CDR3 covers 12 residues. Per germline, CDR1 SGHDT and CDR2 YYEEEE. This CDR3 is CASSFLVETQYF. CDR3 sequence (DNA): TGTGCCAGCAGCTTTTTAGTAGAGACCCAGTACTTC.

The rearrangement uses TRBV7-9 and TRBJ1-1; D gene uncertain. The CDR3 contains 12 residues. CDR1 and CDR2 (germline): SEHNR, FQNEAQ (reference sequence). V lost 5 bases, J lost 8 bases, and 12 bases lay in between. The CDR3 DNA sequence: TGTGCCAGCAGCCCCGGCCCGGGGGAAGCTTTCTTT. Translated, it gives CASSPGPGEAFF.

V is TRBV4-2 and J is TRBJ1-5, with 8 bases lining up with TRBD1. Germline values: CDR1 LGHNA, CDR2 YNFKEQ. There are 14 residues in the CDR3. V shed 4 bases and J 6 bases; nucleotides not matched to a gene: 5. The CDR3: CASSPDRETQPQHF. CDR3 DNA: TGTGCCAGCAGCCCGGACAGGGAAACTCAGCCCCAGCATTTT.

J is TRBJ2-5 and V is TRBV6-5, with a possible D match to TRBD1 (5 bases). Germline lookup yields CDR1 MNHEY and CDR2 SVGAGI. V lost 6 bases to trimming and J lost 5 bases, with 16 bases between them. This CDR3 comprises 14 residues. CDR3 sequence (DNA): TGTGCCAGCAGCCCCGACCGAAAGGGGGAGACCCAGTACTTC. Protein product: CASSPDRKGETQYF.

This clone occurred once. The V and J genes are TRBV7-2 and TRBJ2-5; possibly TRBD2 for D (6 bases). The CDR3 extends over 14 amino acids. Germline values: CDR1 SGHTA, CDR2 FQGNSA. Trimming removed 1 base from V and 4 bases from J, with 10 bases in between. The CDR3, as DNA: TGTGCCAGCAGCTTAGTGGGGCGGGGAGAGACCCAGTACTTC. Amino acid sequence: CASSLVGRGETQYF.

As DNA, the CDR3 is TGTGCCAGCAGCGACGGACTAGCGGGGGTGGGAGATACGCAGTATTTT. It yields the protein CASSDGLAGVGDTQYF. The chain uses TRBV5-4 and TRBJ2-3, with TRBD2 matching 13 bases. The CDR3 covers 16 residues. V shed 4 bases and J 5 bases; nucleotides not matched to a gene: 7. Germline V gene sequence: CDR1 SGHNT, CDR2 YYREEE (reference sequence).

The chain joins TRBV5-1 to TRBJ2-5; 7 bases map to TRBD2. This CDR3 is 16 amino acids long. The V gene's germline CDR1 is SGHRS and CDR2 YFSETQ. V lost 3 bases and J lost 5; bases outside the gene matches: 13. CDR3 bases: TGCGCCAGCAGCTCCACCGGGGGAGGGCGGCTTGAGACCCAGTACTTC. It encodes CASSSTGGGRLETQYF. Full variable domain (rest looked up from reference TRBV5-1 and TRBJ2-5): KAGVTQTPRYLIKTRGQQVTLSCSPISGHRSVSWYQQTPGQGLQFLFEYFSETQRNKGNFPGRFSGRQFSNSRSEMNVSTLELGDSALYLCASSSTGGGRLETQYFGPGTRLLVL.

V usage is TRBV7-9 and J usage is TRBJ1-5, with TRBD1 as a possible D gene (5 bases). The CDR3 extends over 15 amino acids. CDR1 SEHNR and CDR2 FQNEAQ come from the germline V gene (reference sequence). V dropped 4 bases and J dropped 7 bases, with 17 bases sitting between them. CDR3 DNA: TGTGCCAGCAGCTCCCACACAGGCAGGAACCAGCCCCAGCATTTT. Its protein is CASSSHTGRNQPQHF.

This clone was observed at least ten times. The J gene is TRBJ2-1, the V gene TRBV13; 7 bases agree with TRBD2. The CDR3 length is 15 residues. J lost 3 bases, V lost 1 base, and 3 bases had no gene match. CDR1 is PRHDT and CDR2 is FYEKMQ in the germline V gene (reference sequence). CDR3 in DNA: TGTGCCAGCAGCTTAGAGGGAGGGGACTACAATGAGCAGTTCTTC. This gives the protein CASSLEGGDYNEQFF.

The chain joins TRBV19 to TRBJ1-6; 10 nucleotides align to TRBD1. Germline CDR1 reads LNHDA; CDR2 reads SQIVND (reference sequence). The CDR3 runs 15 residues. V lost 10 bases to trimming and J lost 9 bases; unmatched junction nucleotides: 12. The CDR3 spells CATKDRGRSSSPLHF. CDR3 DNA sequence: TGTGCCACCAAAGACAGGGGGCGTTCGAGTTCACCCCTCCACTTT.

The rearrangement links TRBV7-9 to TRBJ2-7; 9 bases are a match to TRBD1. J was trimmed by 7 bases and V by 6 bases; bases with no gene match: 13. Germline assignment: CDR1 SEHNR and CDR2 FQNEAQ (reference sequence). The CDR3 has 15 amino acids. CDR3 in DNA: TGTGCCAGCAGATCACCGGGACAGGGTGCTCATGAGCAGTACTTC. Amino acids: CASRSPGQGAHEQYF.

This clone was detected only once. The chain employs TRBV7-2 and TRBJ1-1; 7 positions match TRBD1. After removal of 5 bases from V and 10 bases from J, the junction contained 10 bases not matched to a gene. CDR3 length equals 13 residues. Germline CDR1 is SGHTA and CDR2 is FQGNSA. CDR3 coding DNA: TGTGCCAGCAGCCCTTACAGGGGTCAAATAGCTTTCTTT. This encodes CASSPYRGQIAFF.

The CDR3 sequence: CASSQPDGTYEQYF. The CDR3 DNA sequence: TGTGCCAGCAGCCAACCGGACGGGACCTACGAGCAGTACTTC. The rearrangement uses TRBV4-2 and TRBJ2-7, with a tentative D call TRBD2 (5 bases). Germline loops: CDR1 LGHNA, CDR2 YNFKEQ. Deletions cut 2 bases from V and 2 bases from J, with 10 bases between. CDR3 size: 14 residues.

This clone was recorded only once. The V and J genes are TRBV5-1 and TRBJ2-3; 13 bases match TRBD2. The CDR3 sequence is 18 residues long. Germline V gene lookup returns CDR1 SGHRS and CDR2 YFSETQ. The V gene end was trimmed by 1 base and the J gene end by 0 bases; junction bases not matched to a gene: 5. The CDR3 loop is CASSLWTSGGGSTDTQYF. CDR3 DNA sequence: TGCGCCAGCAGCTTGTGGACTAGCGGGGGAGGAAGCACAGATACGCAGTATTTT.

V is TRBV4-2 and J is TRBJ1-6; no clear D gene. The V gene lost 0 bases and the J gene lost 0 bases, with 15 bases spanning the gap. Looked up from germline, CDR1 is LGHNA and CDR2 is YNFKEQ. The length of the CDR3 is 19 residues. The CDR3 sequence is CASSQDWAVGSSYNSPLHF. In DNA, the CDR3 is TGTGCCAGCAGCCAAGATTGGGCAGTCGGTAGCTCCTATAATTCACCCCTCCACTTT.

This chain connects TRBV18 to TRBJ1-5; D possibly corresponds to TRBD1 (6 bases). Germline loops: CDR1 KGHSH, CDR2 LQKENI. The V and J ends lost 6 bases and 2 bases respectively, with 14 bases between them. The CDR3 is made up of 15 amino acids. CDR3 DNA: TGTGCCAGCTCGTCAGGGGATTTCGGCAATCAGCCCCAGCATTTT. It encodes CASSSGDFGNQPQHF.

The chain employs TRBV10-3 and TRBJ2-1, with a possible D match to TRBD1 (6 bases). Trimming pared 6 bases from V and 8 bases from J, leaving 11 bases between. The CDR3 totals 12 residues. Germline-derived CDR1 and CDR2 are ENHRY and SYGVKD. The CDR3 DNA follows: TGTGCCATCAGGCAGGGGACCGATGAGCAGTTCTTC. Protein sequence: CAIRQGTDEQFF.

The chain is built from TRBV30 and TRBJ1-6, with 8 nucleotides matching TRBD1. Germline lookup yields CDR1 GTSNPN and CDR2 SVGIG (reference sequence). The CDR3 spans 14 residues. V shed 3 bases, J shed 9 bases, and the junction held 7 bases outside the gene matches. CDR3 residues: CAWSSIRGRSPLHF. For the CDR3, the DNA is TGTGCCTGGAGCAGTATCAGGGGGCGTTCACCCCTCCACTTT.

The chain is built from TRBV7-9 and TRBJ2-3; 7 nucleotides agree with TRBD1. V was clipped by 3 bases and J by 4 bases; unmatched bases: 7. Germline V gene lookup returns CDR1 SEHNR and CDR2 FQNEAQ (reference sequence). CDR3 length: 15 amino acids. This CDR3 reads CASSLNRQGADTQYF. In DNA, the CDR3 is TGTGCCAGCAGCTTGAATCGACAGGGTGCAGATACGCAGTATTTT.

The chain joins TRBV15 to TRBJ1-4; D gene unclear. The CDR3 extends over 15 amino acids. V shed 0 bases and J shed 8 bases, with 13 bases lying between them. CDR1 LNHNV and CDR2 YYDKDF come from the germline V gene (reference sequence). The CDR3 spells CATSRDVRDREKLFF. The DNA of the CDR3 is TGTGCCACCAGCAGAGATGTGAGGGATCGGGAAAAACTGTTTTTT.

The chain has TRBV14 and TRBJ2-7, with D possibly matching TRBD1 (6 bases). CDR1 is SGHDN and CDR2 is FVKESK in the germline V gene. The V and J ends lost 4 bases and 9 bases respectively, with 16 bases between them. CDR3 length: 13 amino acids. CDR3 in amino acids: CASSLIRGSGQYF. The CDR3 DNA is TGTGCCAGCAGCCTAATCAGGGGTTCCGGGCAGTACTTC.